The clone carrying this TCR beta chain was found a few times. Its target is not known. The sample's treatment: randomized to nivolumab then ipilimumab (arm A) or the reverse (arm B). No patient had prior DNA-damaging chemotherapy. The data were taken from a study of sequential checkpoint blockade in melanoma. The wider study: Arm A got nivolumab then ipilimumab; arm B the reverse, 1:1. TCRβ was sequenced from DNA of approximately 91 pretreatment tumors.

Study conclusions and caveats: Pretreatment TIL clonality tracked with response in the nivolumab-first arm.

The repertoire was sequenced with immunoSEQ multiplex PCR; TCRdb's copy has only in-frame clones and lacks some. The repertoire consists of some 22,000 clones, with around 25% occurring once and the leading ten covering about 6.7%. The TCR originated in a human donor with melanoma. The sequenced sample was tumor tissue (inferred from file names), obtained from a patient given nivolumab and ipilimumab in sequence.

The CDR3 region has the DNA TGTGCCAGCAGCTTTCGCACCGACTCCCTCTCTGGAAACACCATATATTTT. It yields the protein CASSFRTDSLSGNTIYF. The chain has TRBV11-3 and TRBJ1-3, with no clear D. Germline CDR1 and CDR2: SGHNT and YENEEA. The V end was cut by 3 bases, the J end by 0 bases, with 15 bases between. There are 17 residues in the CDR3.